The TCR beta chain under discussion was sequenced for a study of control samples from healthy donors and cancer patients. The germline CDR1 and CDR2 sequences are SGHRS and YFSETQ. This CDR3 contains 14 residues. With V trimmed by 1 base and J by 3 bases, 0 bases remained unmatched. Sequenced by immunoSEQ multiplex PCR; TCRdb stores in-frame clones only, minus some. The table lists some 130,000 clones, more than 85% of them singletons. On this clone: Other nucleotide sequences from this sample produce the same CDR3.

Sample: blood. The chain joins TRBV5-1 to TRBJ2-2, with 7 bases fitting TRBD1. This TCR derives from a man younger than 35 in good health. The CDR3 bases are TGCGCCAGCAGCTTGCAGGGGGACACCGGGGAGCTGTTTTTT. Its protein product is CASSLQGDTGELFF.